Presented here are 10 T cell receptor beta chains from one specimen sequenced in a study of control samples from healthy donors and cancer patients. Using immunoSEQ multiplex PCR, the repertoire was profiled, and TCRdb retains in-frame clones only, with some absent. The data contain over 200,000 clones, about 80% of them singletons. Sequencing was done on a sample of PBMCs. These receptors originate from a woman aged 60-70 years with lung cancer.

V usage is TRBV2 and J usage is TRBJ1-1; D is possibly TRBD1 (5 bases). Trimming stripped 5 bases from V and 1 base from J, with 14 bases between. In germline, CDR1 is SNHLY, CDR2 FYNNEI. The CDR3 runs to 15 residues. In DNA form, the CDR3 reads TGTGCCAGCAGTTCCCCTGGGACGGAGAACACTGAAGCTTTCTTT. This codes for CASSSPGTENTEAFF.

The chain couples TRBV13 to TRBJ2-3; possible D gene TRBD2, 6 bases. V was pared by 3 bases and J by 6 bases, with 10 bases between. The CDR3 is made up of 13 amino acids. Germline V CDR1 and CDR2: PRHDT, FYEKMQ (reference sequence). In DNA, the CDR3 is TGTGCCAGCAGCTTGGGCGGGACGGATACGCAGTATTTT. It codes for CASSLGGTDTQYF. Full variable domain (rest looked up from reference TRBV13 and TRBJ2-3): AAGVIQSPRHLIKEKRETATLKCYPIPRHDTVYWYQQGPGQDPQFLISFYEKMQSDKGSIPDRFSAQQFSDYHSELNMSSLELGDSALYFCASSLGGTDTQYFGPGTRLTVL.

This clone appeared a single time. The V and J genes are TRBV14 and TRBJ2-3; the D gene is possibly TRBD2 (5 bases). This CDR3 has 21 amino acids. V lost 0 bases, J lost 1 base, and 26 bases lay in between. Germline lookup yields CDR1 SGHDN and CDR2 FVKESK. The CDR3 reads CASSQELLRGSGLAGTDTQYF. CDR3 nucleotide sequence: TGTGCCAGCAGCCAAGAGTTGCTCCGGGGTTCTGGCCTAGCTGGCACAGATACGCAGTATTTT.

This sequence joins TRBV5-1 and TRBJ2-2; the match to TRBD2 covers 7 bases. The CDR3 is made up of 14 amino acids. From germline, CDR1 is SGHRS and CDR2 YFSETQ. With 6 bases clipped from V and 7 bases from J, the junction kept 9 bases outside the gene matches. CDR3 coding DNA: TGCGCCAGCAAGGTCGGGGGGTTTGACGGGGAGCTGTTTTTT. Protein sequence: CASKVGGFDGELFF.

The chain couples TRBV5-6 to TRBJ2-3; 11 bases fit TRBD2. J was trimmed by 0 bases and V by 4 bases; bases with no gene match: 7. This CDR3 comprises 17 residues. Germline V gene lookup returns CDR1 SGHDT and CDR2 YYEEEE. The CDR3 DNA reads TGTGCCAGCAGCGACATTATAGCGGGGGGGAGCACAGATACGCAGTATTTT. It codes for CASSDIIAGGSTDTQYF.

As DNA, the CDR3 is TGTGCCAGCAGCGTGGGGGCCAGAGTTGCAGATACGCAGTATTTT. Its protein product is CASSVGARVADTQYF. The chain employs TRBV9 and TRBJ2-3, with D maybe TRBD1 (6 bases). V shed 2 bases and J shed 4 bases, with 14 bases lying between them. The germline CDR1 and CDR2 sequences are SGDLS and YYNGEE. CDR3 length equals 15 residues.

The V call is TRBV7-9, the J call TRBJ2-1; possible D gene TRBD2, 6 bases. The CDR3 runs to 14 residues. Looked up from germline, CDR1 is SEHNR and CDR2 is FQNEAQ (reference sequence). V lost 5 bases and J 12 bases, leaving 20 bases between the germline ends. The CDR3 nucleotides read TGTGCCAGCAGCCCTCGGCGGGACCCGAGAGGGCAGTTCTTC. It encodes CASSPRRDPRGQFF. The entire variable domain, with the rest obtained from reference TRBV7-9 and TRBJ2-1, is as follows: DTGVSQNPRHKITKRGQNVTFRCDPISEHNRLYWYRQTLGQGPEFLTYFQNEAQLEKSRLLSDRFSAERPKGSFSTLEIQRTEQGDSAMYLCASSPRRDPRGQFFGPGTRLTVL.

The J gene is TRBJ2-1, the V gene TRBV10-1; D is possibly TRBD1 or TRBD2 (5 bases each). CDR1 and CDR2 from the germline V gene are WNHNN and SYGVQD (reference sequence). Trimming stripped 8 bases from V and 5 bases from J, with 13 bases between. The CDR3 is 13 residues long. CDR3 residues: CASQRDPDNEQFF. The CDR3 DNA reads TGCGCCAGCCAACGGGACCCTGACAATGAGCAGTTCTTC.

The chain recombines TRBV2 with TRBJ1-6; a weak D match, TRBD1 (5 bases). Germline V CDR1 and CDR2: SNHLY, FYNNEI. The V gene lost 6 bases and the J gene lost 8 bases, with 11 bases spanning the gap. The CDR3 loop spans 13 amino acids. This chain's CDR3 is CASSFARDSPLHF. In nucleotides, the CDR3 is TGTGCCAGCAGCTTCGCCAGGGATTCACCCCTCCACTTT.

The rearrangement links TRBV15 to TRBJ2-7, with 7 positions matching TRBD2. Per germline, CDR1 LNHNV and CDR2 YYDKDF (reference sequence). Trimming cost V 8 bases and J 0 bases; bases outside gene matches: 13. The CDR3 extends over 16 amino acids. CDR3 protein: CATLGSSGGSSYEQYF. The DNA of the CDR3 is TGTGCCACCCTCGGAAGCTCTGGCGGGAGCTCCTACGAGCAGTACTTC.